These 16 T cell receptor beta chains share one sample of origin, sequenced in a study of tumor T cells in aggressive B-cell lymphoma. Method: immunoSEQ multiplex PCR; TCRdb's copy keeps in-frame clones and lacks some. Of 6,000 to 8,500 clones listed, approximately 85% are singletons. Sample: tumor tissue. The receptors derive from an adult with diffuse large B cell lymphoma.

The rearrangement links TRBV2 to TRBJ2-7, with D perhaps TRBD2 (5 bases). The ends were cut back, 9 bases at V and 7 bases at J, with 13 bases in the middle. In germline, CDR1 is SNHLY, CDR2 FYNNEI. CDR3 length: 11 amino acids. CDR3 DNA sequence: TGTGCCAGTCCGGGATCGGGGGAGCAGTACGTC. As protein: CASPGSGEQYV.

The CDR3 loop is CASSPKDLPGGTNEKLFF. The CDR3 bases are TGTGCCAGCAGCCCGAAGGATTTGCCAGGGGGGACTAATGAAAAACTGTTTTTT. The chain is built from TRBV9 and TRBJ1-4; 7 bases map to TRBD1. Looked up from germline, CDR1 is SGDLS and CDR2 is YYNGEE. The CDR3 consists of 18 residues. The junction had 14 bases not matched to a gene; V was cut back by 4 bases and J by 2 bases.

The chain uses TRBV7-8 and TRBJ1-6, with TRBD1 as a possible D gene (5 bases). Per germline, CDR1 SGHVS and CDR2 FQNEAQ. The CDR3 has 13 amino acids. Trimming took 8 bases from V and 10 from J, leaving 15 bases between them. CDR3 loop: CASSLGGESPLHF. In DNA form, the CDR3 reads TGTGCCAGCTCGCTCGGAGGGGAATCACCCCTCCACTTT.

The V and J genes are TRBV6-1 and TRBJ2-7; weak D call: TRBD2 (6 bases). CDR3 length: 15 residues. Germline V gene sequence: CDR1 MNHNS, CDR2 SASEGT. The CDR3 region is CASSEAWGGGYEQYV. The CDR3 DNA follows: TGTGCCAGCAGTGAAGCATGGGGAGGAGGCTACGAGCAATACGTC.

This clone has just a few counts. This chain links TRBV6-5 with TRBJ2-2; D ambiguous. The CDR3 contains 12 residues. The germline V gene encodes CDR1 MNHEY and CDR2 SVGAGI. Between the trimmed V and J ends, which lost 3 bases and 6 bases, there was a span of 5 bases. The CDR3 bases are TGTGCCAGCAGTTATTCAGCCGGGGAGCTGTTTTTT. Translating it yields CASSYSAGELFF.

V and J are TRBV7-9 and TRBJ2-3; weak D call: TRBD2 (6 bases). CDR3 length: 16 residues. With 8 bases removed from V and 4 bases from J, the gap between germline ends came to 22 bases. Germline V lookup: CDR1 SEHNR, CDR2 FQNEAQ (reference sequence). The CDR3 nucleotides read TGTGCCAGCTGTCCCTTGGGTGGGGGGAGCGCAGATACGCAGTATTTT. Its translation is CASCPLGGGSADTQYF.

This rearrangement joins TRBV9 to TRBJ2-7, with D possibly TRBD2 on 5 matching bases. The CDR3 is 14 residues long. CDR1 and CDR2 (germline): SGDLS, YYNGEE. V was clipped by 3 bases and J by 0 bases, with 10 bases between them. CDR3 in DNA: TGTGCCAGCAGCGGCGGAGGAGGCTCCTACGAGCAGTACTTC. Translation gives CASSGGGGSYEQYF. Using reference TRBV9 and TRBJ2-7 for the parts outside the CDR3, the full variable domain is DSGVTQTPKHLITATGQRVTLRCSPRSGDLSVYWYQQSLDQGLQFLIQYYNGEERAKGNILERFSAQQFPDLHSELNLSSLELGDSALYFCASSGGGGSYEQYFGPGTRLTVT.

This rearrangement joins TRBV28 to TRBJ2-1, with a weak D call TRBD2 (5 bases). The V gene lost 4 bases and the J gene lost 6 bases, with 19 bases spanning the gap. The CDR3 is 16 amino acids. Germline V gene sequence: CDR1 MDHEN, CDR2 SYDVKM. CDR3 sequence reads: CASSSGEVVGGNEQFF. CDR3 coding DNA: TGTGCCAGCAGTTCCGGCGAGGTTGTCGGAGGCAATGAGCAGTTCTTC.

To note about this clone: One end of the junction does not line up with germline, which may come from a read error. The J gene is TRBJ2-7, the V gene TRBV28, with D maybe TRBD1 (6 bases). Looked up from germline, CDR1 is MDHEN and CDR2 is SYDVKM. This CDR3 is 15 amino acids long. CDR3: CANREVGAPPYEQYF. CDR3 DNA sequence: TGTGCCAACAGGGAAGTGGGAGCCCCCCCCTACGAGCAATACTTC.

V and J are TRBV7-9 and TRBJ1-2; weak D call: TRBD1 (6 bases). Looked up from germline, CDR1 is SEHNR and CDR2 is FQNEAQ (reference sequence). The V end was cut by 1 base, the J end by 5 bases, with 11 bases between. This CDR3 has 14 residues. The chain's CDR3 is CASSLVPGEYGYTF. As DNA, the CDR3 is TGTGCCAGCAGCTTAGTCCCAGGGGAATATGGCTACACCTTC.

This chain connects TRBV5-1 to TRBJ2-1, with 10 bases that match TRBD2. Germline lookup yields CDR1 SGHRS and CDR2 YFSETQ. The CDR3 is 13 residues long. J was trimmed by 9 bases and V by 4 bases; bases with no gene match: 4. This CDR3 reads CASSPGLAVEQFF. For the CDR3, the DNA is TGCGCCAGCAGCCCAGGACTAGCGGTTGAGCAGTTCTTC.

This clone showed up just a few times. The chain combines TRBV5-1 with TRBJ2-7; a possible D gene is TRBD2 (6 bases). The CDR3 spans 15 residues. Germline V lookup: CDR1 SGHRS, CDR2 YFSETQ. Trimming took 0 bases from V and 3 from J, leaving 13 bases between them. DNA for the CDR3: TGCGCCAGCAGCTTGGCCCGACTAGGACGCTACGAGCAGTACTTC. Amino acid sequence: CASSLARLGRYEQYF. Variable domain in full (rest from reference TRBV5-1 and TRBJ2-7): KAGVTQTPRYLIKTRGQQVTLSCSPISGHRSVSWYQQTPGQGLQFLFEYFSETQRNKGNFPGRFSGRQFSNSRSEMNVSTLELGDSALYLCASSLARLGRYEQYFGPGTRLTVT.

The V gene is TRBV5-6, the J gene TRBJ1-5, with D unresolved. Germline CDR1 SGHDT, CDR2 YYEEEE. The V end lost 3 bases, the J end lost 0 bases, and 10 bases lay between the germline ends. The CDR3 loop spans 15 amino acids. The CDR3 sequence: CASSSGVHSNQPQHF. For the CDR3, the DNA is TGTGCCAGCAGCTCGGGAGTTCATAGCAATCAGCCCCAGCATTTT.

The V call is TRBV30, the J call TRBJ1-1, with D tentatively TRBD1 (6 bases). Trimming took off 3 bases at V and 1 base at J, with 12 bases between the two ends. The CDR3 is 14 residues long. CDR1 GTSNPN and CDR2 SVGIG come from the germline V gene (reference sequence). CDR3 DNA sequence: TGTGCCTGGAGGGCGGACAGCACGAACACTGAAGCTTTCTTT. Its translation: CAWRADSTNTEAFF.

This clone appeared once. Here the CDR3 reads CASSWTGGSVDGYTF. As DNA, the CDR3 is TGTGCCAGCAGTTGGACAGGGGGCTCGGTAGATGGCTACACCTTC. V is TRBV28 and J is TRBJ1-2; 11 nucleotides match TRBD1. Germline V gene data show CDR1 as MDHEN and CDR2 as SYDVKM. V lost 4 bases to trimming and J lost 6 bases; unmatched junction nucleotides: 7. This CDR3 spans 15 amino acids.

The gene calls are TRBV28 and TRBJ2-5, with TRBD2 identical over 9 bases. The DNA end is more similar to TRBJ2-7, so the J call may be wrong. In germline, CDR1 is MDHEN, CDR2 SYDVKM. The CDR3 has 15 residues. The CDR3 nucleotides are TGTGCTAGCGGGGGTAGCGGGGATATATCCTACGAGCAGTACTTC. Amino acid sequence: CASGGSGDISYEQYF.